This is a list of T cell receptor beta chains from one sample in a study of T cells after yellow fever vaccination. TCRdb reprocessed the 5' RACE reads via MiXCR and lists one record per CDR3 protein. The sample records some 320,000 distinct CDR3 sequences, approximately 8% being singletons. The starting material was CD4+ T cells sorted from PBMCs, obtained 5 days after the yellow fever booster vaccination. The origin of the receptors is a man between 18 and 35 years old who received the YFV17D yellow fever vaccine. Each CDR3 is given with its conserved first and last residue. The order of the fields is CDR3 DNA, CDR3 protein, V gene, J gene, D gene, clone size. D genes are given only for firm matches. Clone size appears in some rows only: once, few, many, or a class for an expanded clone.

cdr3_nt: TGTGCCAGCCAGAGAGGGGGAAATCAGCCCCAGCATTTT
cdr3_aa: CASQRGGNQPQHF
v_call: TRBV2
j_call: TRBJ1-5
d_call: NA
clone_size: NA

cdr3_nt: TGCAGTGCGACTAGACAGGTGAACACTGAAGCTTTCTTT
cdr3_aa: CSATRQVNTEAFF
v_call: TRBV20-1
j_call: TRBJ1-1
d_call: NA
clone_size: NA

cdr3_nt: TGTGCCAGCAGCCGGGACATCGCCTACGAGCAGTACTTC
cdr3_aa: CASSRDIAYEQYF
v_call: TRBV3-1
j_call: TRBJ2-7
d_call: NA
clone_size: NA

cdr3_nt: TGTGCCAGCAGTGGAGAAGAGACCCAGTACTTC
cdr3_aa: CASSGEETQYF
v_call: TRBV2
j_call: TRBJ2-5
d_call: NA
clone_size: many

cdr3_nt: TGCGCCAGCAGCGCAGGACAGGGGGCAGGTGAAGCTTTCTTT
cdr3_aa: CASSAGQGAGEAFF
v_call: TRBV5-1
j_call: TRBJ1-1
d_call: TRBD1
clone_size: few

cdr3_nt: TGCGCCAGCAGCCTGCTAACGACTAGCACAGATACGCAGTATTTT
cdr3_aa: CASSLLTTSTDTQYF
v_call: TRBV5-1
j_call: TRBJ2-3
d_call: NA
clone_size: few

cdr3_nt: TGTGCCAGCAGTTCCCCGAACACAGATACGCAGTATTTT
cdr3_aa: CASSSPNTDTQYF
v_call: TRBV27
j_call: TRBJ2-3
d_call: NA
clone_size: few

cdr3_nt: TGTGCCAGCAGTCGCGAGTCTGCGCAGTACTTC
cdr3_aa: CASSRESAQYF
v_call: TRBV6-2/TRBV6-3
j_call: TRBJ2-7
d_call: NA
clone_size: NA

cdr3_nt: TGTGCCATCAGTACTGACAGGCCGGGTGACAATGAGCAGTTCTTC
cdr3_aa: CAISTDRPGDNEQFF
v_call: TRBV10-3
j_call: TRBJ2-1
d_call: NA
clone_size: few

cdr3_nt: TGTGCCAGCAGCTTAAGTTCGGGCCCCCAGTACTTC
cdr3_aa: CASSLSSGPQYF
v_call: TRBV11-3
j_call: TRBJ2-5
d_call: NA
clone_size: NA

cdr3_nt: TGTGCCAGCACCTACGCAGGGGTCACCCCTGAAGCTTTCTTT
cdr3_aa: CASTYAGVTPEAFF
v_call: TRBV12-3/TRBV12-4
j_call: TRBJ1-1
d_call: NA
clone_size: many

cdr3_nt: TGTGCCAGCAGCCCGCAGTGGGGTTGGGGTACCGGGGAGCTGTTTTTT
cdr3_aa: CASSPQWGWGTGELFF
v_call: TRBV6-2/TRBV6-3
j_call: TRBJ2-2
d_call: NA
clone_size: many

cdr3_nt: TGTGCCAGCAGCGTCGAGGGGCGTGGAGATACGCAGTATTTT
cdr3_aa: CASSVEGRGDTQYF
v_call: TRBV9
j_call: TRBJ2-3
d_call: NA
clone_size: NA

cdr3_nt: TGTGCCAGCAGCCCCCCGCTAGCGGGGGGGAAAGAGACCCAGTACTTC
cdr3_aa: CASSPPLAGGKETQYF
v_call: TRBV4-2
j_call: TRBJ2-5
d_call: TRBD2
clone_size: NA

cdr3_nt: TGTGCCAGCAGTTCTCAGACAGGCAAGGGCACAGATACGCAGTATTTT
cdr3_aa: CASSSQTGKGTDTQYF
v_call: TRBV6-6
j_call: TRBJ2-3
d_call: NA
clone_size: NA

cdr3_nt: TGTGCCAGCAGTTACGCGACAGGGGTTGGGGCCAACGTCCTGACTTTC
cdr3_aa: CASSYATGVGANVLTF
v_call: TRBV6-5
j_call: TRBJ2-6
d_call: TRBD1
clone_size: many

cdr3_nt: TGTGCCAGCAGTTTAGCGACGGCTAATTCACCCCTCCACTTT
cdr3_aa: CASSLATANSPLHF
v_call: TRBV12-3/TRBV12-4
j_call: TRBJ1-6
d_call: NA
clone_size: many

cdr3_nt: TGTGCCAGCAGTGAATGGGGGAAGGGGGGCACAGATACGCAGTATTTT
cdr3_aa: CASSEWGKGGTDTQYF
v_call: TRBV2
j_call: TRBJ2-3
d_call: NA
clone_size: few

cdr3_nt: TGTGCCAGCAGTTACTCCCCAGGGAACTATGGCTACACCTTC
cdr3_aa: CASSYSPGNYGYTF
v_call: TRBV6-6
j_call: TRBJ1-2
d_call: NA
clone_size: NA

cdr3_nt: TGTGCTAGTGGTTTATCGGGAGAAGATACGCAGTATTTT
cdr3_aa: CASGLSGEDTQYF
v_call: TRBV12-5
j_call: TRBJ2-3
d_call: NA
clone_size: NA

cdr3_nt: TGTGCCAGCAGCTTTTCCTCGGGCCCCGGGGAGCTGTTTTTT
cdr3_aa: CASSFSSGPGELFF
v_call: TRBV11-2
j_call: TRBJ2-2
d_call: NA
clone_size: NA

cdr3_nt: TGTGCCAGCAGCGTAGTCGCTAGTGGGACAGATACGCAGTATTTT
cdr3_aa: CASSVVASGTDTQYF
v_call: TRBV7-2
j_call: TRBJ2-3
d_call: NA
clone_size: NA

cdr3_nt: TGTGCCATCAGTGAGACGGGGGCGCAGGAGCCCCAGCATTTT
cdr3_aa: CAISETGAQEPQHF
v_call: TRBV10-3
j_call: TRBJ1-5
d_call: NA
clone_size: few

cdr3_nt: TGTGCCAGCAACCCGATCCGGAACACCGGGGAGCTGTTTTTT
cdr3_aa: CASNPIRNTGELFF
v_call: TRBV7-9
j_call: TRBJ2-2
d_call: NA
clone_size: many

cdr3_nt: TGTGCCAGCACCCGGGCGGGGGCTAATTCACCCCTCCACTTT
cdr3_aa: CASTRAGANSPLHF
v_call: TRBV25-1
j_call: TRBJ1-6
d_call: NA
clone_size: NA

cdr3_nt: TGTGCCAGCAGCTTCGGGACAGGCGAAGAGACCCAGTACTTC
cdr3_aa: CASSFGTGEETQYF
v_call: TRBV7-7
j_call: TRBJ2-5
d_call: TRBD1
clone_size: few

cdr3_nt: TGTGCCAGCAGTGGAGGGCAGGGGGCTAGGACTGAAGCTTTCTTT
cdr3_aa: CASSGGQGARTEAFF
v_call: TRBV6-1
j_call: TRBJ1-1
d_call: TRBD1
clone_size: few

cdr3_nt: TGTGCCAGCAGCAGCAGGGCCTACGAGCAGTACTTC
cdr3_aa: CASSSRAYEQYF
v_call: TRBV7-2
j_call: TRBJ2-7
d_call: NA
clone_size: NA

cdr3_nt: TGTGCCAGCAGGACGGCGGGTGGAGCTTTCTTT
cdr3_aa: CASRTAGGAFF
v_call: TRBV12-3/TRBV12-4
j_call: TRBJ1-1
d_call: NA
clone_size: NA

cdr3_nt: TGCAGTGCTAGCCCCCAGCCAGAGCAGCCCCAGCATTTT
cdr3_aa: CSASPQPEQPQHF
v_call: TRBV20-1
j_call: TRBJ1-5
d_call: NA
clone_size: NA

cdr3_nt: TGTGCCAGCAGCGTAGGAAGGGGGCAAGAGACCCAGTACTTC
cdr3_aa: CASSVGRGQETQYF
v_call: TRBV9
j_call: TRBJ2-5
d_call: NA
clone_size: few

cdr3_nt: TGCAGTGCTAGAGATAGGGTGTTTTTT
cdr3_aa: CSARDRVFF
v_call: TRBV20-1
j_call: TRBJ2-2
d_call: NA
clone_size: NA

cdr3_nt: TGTGCCAGCAGCCCAGTCAGCTGGGCAAACGAGCAGTACTTC
cdr3_aa: CASSPVSWANEQYF
v_call: TRBV7-6
j_call: TRBJ2-7
d_call: NA
clone_size: few

cdr3_nt: TGCAGTGCTTACAGGGGAGAGGGAGAGACCCAGTACTTC
cdr3_aa: CSAYRGEGETQYF
v_call: TRBV20-1
j_call: TRBJ2-5
d_call: TRBD1
clone_size: NA

cdr3_nt: TGTGCCAGCAGTTTAAGGTTCTCTGGAAACACCATATATTTT
cdr3_aa: CASSLRFSGNTIYF
v_call: TRBV12-3/TRBV12-4
j_call: TRBJ1-3
d_call: NA
clone_size: few

cdr3_nt: TGTGCCAGCTCACCCAGACAGGCTACAGATACGCAGTATTTT
cdr3_aa: CASSPRQATDTQYF
v_call: TRBV18
j_call: TRBJ2-3
d_call: NA
clone_size: NA

cdr3_nt: TGTGCCAGCAGATTTAGGACAGGGATAATGAACACTGAAGCTTTCTTT
cdr3_aa: CASRFRTGIMNTEAFF
v_call: TRBV6-5
j_call: TRBJ1-1
d_call: TRBD1
clone_size: NA

cdr3_nt: TGTGCCAGCAGTTTAGAGGGGAGCAGCACAGATACGCAGTATTTT
cdr3_aa: CASSLEGSSTDTQYF
v_call: TRBV12-3/TRBV12-4
j_call: TRBJ2-3
d_call: NA
clone_size: NA

cdr3_nt: TGTGCCAGCAGAAGGTGGACAAAGCTTAACACTGAAGCTTTCTTT
cdr3_aa: CASRRWTKLNTEAFF
v_call: TRBV7-2
j_call: TRBJ1-1
d_call: NA
clone_size: NA

cdr3_nt: TGTGCCAGCAGTCTCACGGGAGCAGATACGCAGTATTTT
cdr3_aa: CASSLTGADTQYF
v_call: TRBV12-3/TRBV12-4
j_call: TRBJ2-3
d_call: NA
clone_size: many

cdr3_nt: TGTGCCAGCAGATCCGGGACAACTAATGAAAAACTGTTTTTT
cdr3_aa: CASRSGTTNEKLFF
v_call: TRBV4-2
j_call: TRBJ1-4
d_call: NA
clone_size: NA

cdr3_nt: TGCGCCAGCACCCAACCGAAGGGGACGGCCTATGGCTACACCTTC
cdr3_aa: CASTQPKGTAYGYTF
v_call: TRBV10-2
j_call: TRBJ1-2
d_call: NA
clone_size: few

cdr3_nt: TGTGCCAGCCGTCAGACAGGTTTCTCCTACGAGCAGTACTTC
cdr3_aa: CASRQTGFSYEQYF
v_call: TRBV2
j_call: TRBJ2-7
d_call: NA
clone_size: few

cdr3_nt: TGTGCCAGCAGCCCTACAGGTCGGGGCTATCAGCCCCAGCATTTT
cdr3_aa: CASSPTGRGYQPQHF
v_call: TRBV7-8
j_call: TRBJ1-5
d_call: NA
clone_size: few

cdr3_nt: TGCGCCAGCAGTAAGACTAGCGGGGGCAATGAGCAGTTCTTC
cdr3_aa: CASSKTSGGNEQFF
v_call: TRBV10-1
j_call: TRBJ2-1
d_call: TRBD2
clone_size: NA

cdr3_nt: TGTGCCAGCAGTTGGAGGGTTTCACCCCTCCACTTT
cdr3_aa: CASSWRVSPLHF
v_call: TRBV12-3/TRBV12-4
j_call: TRBJ1-6
d_call: NA
clone_size: NA

cdr3_nt: TGCAGTGCTAGATGGTTCCGCCCTAGCGGGGGGCGAAGCTCCTACAATGAGCAGTTCTTC
cdr3_aa: CSARWFRPSGGRSSYNEQFF
v_call: TRBV20-1
j_call: TRBJ2-1
d_call: TRBD2
clone_size: few

cdr3_nt: TGCAGTGCTAGATCACGGGGACTCAGGTTCTCCGGGGAGCTGTTTTTT
cdr3_aa: CSARSRGLRFSGELFF
v_call: TRBV20-1
j_call: TRBJ2-2
d_call: NA
clone_size: NA

cdr3_nt: TGTGCCAGCAGCTTAAGGTCTCGTGATGAGCAGTTCTTC
cdr3_aa: CASSLRSRDEQFF
v_call: TRBV7-2
j_call: TRBJ2-1
d_call: NA
clone_size: few

cdr3_nt: TGCAGTGCTAGAGAAACAATAGCCAAAAACATTCAGTACTTC
cdr3_aa: CSARETIAKNIQYF
v_call: TRBV20-1
j_call: TRBJ2-4
d_call: NA
clone_size: many

cdr3_nt: TGTGCCAGCAGTACAGGCACCGGGGAGCTGTTTTTT
cdr3_aa: CASSTGTGELFF
v_call: TRBV2
j_call: TRBJ2-2
d_call: NA
clone_size: many

cdr3_nt: TGTGCCAGCTCCAGGGGGCAGTCGAACGAGCAGTACTTC
cdr3_aa: CASSRGQSNEQYF
v_call: TRBV18
j_call: TRBJ2-7
d_call: TRBD1
clone_size: NA

cdr3_nt: TGCGCCAGCAGCCGCCTACAGGGGGCCCTTTCACCCCTCCACTTT
cdr3_aa: CASSRLQGALSPLHF
v_call: TRBV4-1
j_call: TRBJ1-6
d_call: TRBD1
clone_size: NA

cdr3_nt: TGTGCTAGTGGTCTAGGGGACGTACAAGGTAATGAAAAACTGTTTTTT
cdr3_aa: CASGLGDVQGNEKLFF
v_call: TRBV12-5
j_call: TRBJ1-4
d_call: NA
clone_size: NA

cdr3_nt: TGTGCCAGCAGCTTGAGGACATTAGCCAAAAACATTCAGTACTTC
cdr3_aa: CASSLRTLAKNIQYF
v_call: TRBV7-8
j_call: TRBJ2-4
d_call: NA
clone_size: few

cdr3_nt: TGCGCCAGCATTGGAGTAACTGAAGCTTTCTTT
cdr3_aa: CASIGVTEAFF
v_call: TRBV5-1
j_call: TRBJ1-1
d_call: NA
clone_size: many

cdr3_nt: TGTGCCAGCAGCCAGGGACTAGCGGGGGCCAAAGAGACCCAGTACTTC
cdr3_aa: CASSQGLAGAKETQYF
v_call: TRBV7-2
j_call: TRBJ2-5
d_call: TRBD2
clone_size: many

cdr3_nt: TGCAGTGCCGTCCGGGGAGCCCAGCCCCAGCATTTT
cdr3_aa: CSAVRGAQPQHF
v_call: TRBV20-1
j_call: TRBJ1-5
d_call: NA
clone_size: few

cdr3_nt: TGTGCCAGCAGCCAAGATTACAGGGAAACAGAGGCTTTCTTT
cdr3_aa: CASSQDYRETEAFF
v_call: TRBV4-2
j_call: TRBJ1-1
d_call: NA
clone_size: once

cdr3_nt: TGTGCCAGCTCACCAAATTCAAATGTGAGAGGAGAAGCTTTCTTT
cdr3_aa: CASSPNSNVRGEAFF
v_call: TRBV18
j_call: TRBJ1-1
d_call: NA
clone_size: many